The clone carrying this TCR beta chain has at least ten counts. Its antigen is still unknown. V trimming: 5 bases; J trimming: 2 bases; junction bases outside the gene matches: 7. Looked up from germline, CDR1 is LGHDT and CDR2 is YNNKEL (reference sequence). CDR3 length: 16 residues. The entry originates in a study of breast tumors, draining lymph nodes, adjacent tissues. TCRdb used MiXCR to reprocess the multiplex PCR reads, holding one entry per CDR3 protein. The repertoire consists of 100,000 to 150,000 distinct CDR3 sequences, with about 22% occurring once and the leading ten covering 2.5% to 3%. Samples came from axillary lymph nodes draining the breast cancer. Study-wide results and caveats: The data were judged consistent with most tumor T cells coming from lymph node and expanding in tumor. Luminal-like breast cancer showed significantly greater tumor-nontumor repertoire similarity than basal-like breast cancer did. Tumor TCR diversity was below lymph nodes but above nontumor tissue. That most tumor T cells come from lymph nodes remained unproven.

The source material was axillary lymph node tissue. The chain couples TRBV3-1 to TRBJ2-3; 10 bases fit TRBD2. The TCR was taken from a female donor with breast cancer. Some clones in this sample may be carry-over from other donors' samples. DNA of the CDR3: TGTGCCAGCAGCTTCCGGACTAGCGGAGTCACAGATACGCAGTATTTT. It encodes CASSFRTSGVTDTQYF.